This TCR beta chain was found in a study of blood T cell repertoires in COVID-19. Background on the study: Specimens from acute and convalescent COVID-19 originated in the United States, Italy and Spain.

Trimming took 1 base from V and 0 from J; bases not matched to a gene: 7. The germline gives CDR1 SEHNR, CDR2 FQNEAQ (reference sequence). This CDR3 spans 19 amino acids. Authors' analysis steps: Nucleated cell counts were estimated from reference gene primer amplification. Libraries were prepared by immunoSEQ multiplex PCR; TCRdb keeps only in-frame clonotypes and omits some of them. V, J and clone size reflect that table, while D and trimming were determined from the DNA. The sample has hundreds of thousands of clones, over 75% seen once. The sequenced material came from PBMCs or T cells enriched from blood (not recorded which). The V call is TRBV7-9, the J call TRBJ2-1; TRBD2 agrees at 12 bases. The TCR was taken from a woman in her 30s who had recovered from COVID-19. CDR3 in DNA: TGTGCCAGCAGCTTAGGGGCTAGCGGGGGGGCGAGCTCCTACAATGAGCAGTTCTTC. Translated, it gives CASSLGASGGASSYNEQFF. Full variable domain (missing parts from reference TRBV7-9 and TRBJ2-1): DTGVSQNPRHKITKRGQNVTFRCDPISEHNRLYWYRQTLGQGPEFLTYFQNEAQLEKSRLLSDRFSAERPKGSFSTLEIQRTEQGDSAMYLCASSLGASGGASSYNEQFFGPGTRLTVL.